These 22 T cell receptor beta chains were sequenced from one sample in a study of regulatory T cells in long-lasting Graves disease. Documented time point: newly diagnosed GD, antithyroid drugs for less than 3 months. RNA from PBMCs was the source of the TCR library. Investigators prepared the TCR beta libraries by applying iRepertoire HTBI primers and Arm-PCR of CDR3 regions. Via MiXCR, TCRdb re-called the multiplex PCR reads, giving one row per CDR3 protein. The sample holds over 350,000 distinct CDR3 sequences, 14% to 15% seen once. These data were also filed under a second study, of T cells in Graves' hyperthyroidism and ophthalmopathy.

The source was peripheral blood mononuclear cells (PBMCs), collected at new diagnosis, from a patient treated with antithyroid drugs. The receptors stem from a woman aged 40 to 50 with Graves disease.

The table lists this clonotype with many counts. The V call is TRBV12-3 or TRBV12-4, the J call TRBJ2-1, with 9 bases fitting TRBD1. V was clipped by 7 bases and J by 9 bases; unmatched bases: 7. The CDR3 loop spans 13 amino acids. CDR3 region: CASIDRGVGEQFF. CDR3 nucleotides: TGTGCCAGCATCGACAGGGGGGTCGGTGAGCAGTTCTTC.

The rearrangement links TRBV4-3 to TRBJ2-7; 10 positions match TRBD2. Germline assignment: CDR1 LGHNA and CDR2 YSLEER. V lost 0 bases, J lost 3 bases, and 5 bases stayed unmatched. This CDR3 comprises 16 residues. The CDR3 loop is CASSQDSLAGFYEQYF. CDR3 in DNA: TGCGCCAGCAGCCAAGATTCACTAGCGGGATTCTACGAGCAGTACTTC.

V is TRBV4-1 and J is TRBJ2-7; 11 bases match TRBD1. V shed 6 bases, J shed 2 bases, and the junction held 6 bases outside the gene matches. Germline V gives CDR1 MGHRA, CDR2 YSYEKL. The CDR3 has 15 amino acids. CDR3 sequence (DNA): TGCGCCAGCAGTTTTGGACAGGGGGCTACCTACGAGCAGTACTTC. Amino acid sequence: CASSFGQGATYEQYF.

This clonotype was seen many times. V is TRBV29-1 and J is TRBJ2-2, with TRBD1 as a possible D gene (6 bases). The germline CDR1 and CDR2 sequences are SQVTM and ANQGSEA. V was clipped by 7 bases and J by 0 bases, with 9 bases between them. CDR3 size: 13 residues. The CDR3 DNA is TGCAGCGCCCGGACAGCGAACACCGGGGAGCTGTTTTTT. Amino acid sequence: CSARTANTGELFF.

This clonotype was seen a few times. The chain recombines TRBV9 with TRBJ2-7; D might be TRBD1 (6 bases). The CDR3 loop spans 14 amino acids. Germline V gene lookup returns CDR1 SGDLS and CDR2 YYNGEE. Trimming shortened V by 2 bases and J by 6 bases, and 15 bases separated the two germline ends. This CDR3 reads CASSVEAGVGEQYF. The CDR3 DNA sequence: TGTGCCAGCAGCGTCGAGGCAGGGGTAGGCGAGCAGTACTTC.

In its sample, this clonotype was seen many times. This rearrangement joins TRBV2 to TRBJ2-2, with TRBD1 identical over 7 bases. Germline CDR1 SNHLY, CDR2 FYNNEI. Trimming at V came to 4 bases and at J to 2 bases, leaving 4 bases not matched to a gene. The CDR3 covers 15 residues. CDR3 bases: TGTGCCAGCAGTGCCTGGGACAGCAACACCGGGGAGCTGTTTTTT. Amino acid sequence: CASSAWDSNTGELFF.

Ten or more counts support this clonotype. This chain uses TRBV11-2 with TRBJ2-2; D is unclear. The V and J ends lost 1 base and 4 bases respectively, with 7 bases between them. Germline V gives CDR1 SGHAT, CDR2 FQNNGV. The CDR3 has 14 residues. CDR3 sequence: CASSLGASTGELFF. Written as DNA, the CDR3 is TGTGCCAGCAGCTTAGGAGCCAGCACCGGGGAGCTGTTTTTT.

At least ten counts were recorded for this clonotype. This chain connects TRBV7-9 to TRBJ2-7, with 7 nucleotides matching TRBD1. With V trimmed by 5 bases and J by 0 bases, 19 bases remained unmatched. The germline V gene has CDR1 SEHNR and CDR2 FQNEAQ (reference sequence). This CDR3 has 19 residues. In nucleotides, the CDR3 is TGTGCCAGCAGCCCCGACCGGGACAGTCCAACTTTTAGCTCCTACGAGCAGTACTTC. Translating gives CASSPDRDSPTFSSYEQYF.

This clonotype was seen many times. This likely came from a read error, as a far larger clone is one base away. The rearrangement uses TRBV28 and TRBJ2-1; unclear D gene. The CDR3 runs 16 residues. The V and J ends lost 4 bases and 10 bases respectively, with 23 bases between them. Germline V lookup: CDR1 MDHEN, CDR2 SYDVKM. CDR3 sequence: CASSSRIKGGNYEQFF. The CDR3 nucleotides are TGTGCCAGCAGTTCCCGAATAAAGGGTGGCAACTACGAGCAGTTCTTC.

In nucleotides, the CDR3 is TGTGCCAGCAACCAGGTCACCAATGAGCAGTTCTTC. It codes for CASNQVTNEQFF. The V call is TRBV3-1, the J call TRBJ2-1; D gene ambiguous. CDR1 is LGHDT, CDR2 YNNKEL, per germline (reference sequence). This CDR3 contains 12 residues. The ends were cut back, 7 bases at V and 6 bases at J, with 10 bases in the middle.

Concerning this clonotype: The junction differs from germline at one of its ends, possibly a read error. The chain joins TRBV5-1 to TRBJ2-7, with D possibly being TRBD2 (5 bases). The CDR3 covers 10 residues. Germline loops: CDR1 SGHRS, CDR2 YFSETQ. CDR3 sequence (DNA): TGCGCCAGCAGCTTGGGTGGGAGCCCCTTC. Its protein product is CASSLGGSPF. Variable domain in full (rest from reference TRBV5-1 and TRBJ2-7): KAGVTQTPRYLIKTRGQQVTLSCSPISGHRSVSWYQQTPGQGLQFLFEYFSETQRNKGNFPGRFSGRQFSNSRSEMNVSTLELGDSALYLCASSLGGSPFGPGTRLTVT.

This clonotype was recorded at least ten times. The chain couples TRBV7-8 to TRBJ1-2; the D is unclear. V was shortened by 1 base and J by 2 bases, with 8 bases between the two germline ends. The CDR3 extends over 14 amino acids. Germline loops: CDR1 SGHVS, CDR2 FQNEAQ. CDR3 in DNA: TGTGCCAGCAGCTTAGGTGTGCAGAACTATGGCTACACCTTC. Encoded protein: CASSLGVQNYGYTF.

J is TRBJ2-1 and V is TRBV6-5; TRBD2 is a possible D gene (6 bases). Trimming pared 2 bases from V and 3 bases from J, leaving 11 bases between. Germline values: CDR1 MNHEY, CDR2 SVGAGI. The CDR3 length is 15 residues. The CDR3 spells CASSYTGEGYNEQFF. The CDR3 DNA reads as TGTGCCAGCAGTTACACGGGAGAAGGCTACAATGAGCAGTTCTTC.

This clonotype has only a few counts. In DNA, the CDR3 is TGTGCCAGTAGTATATCCGGGAGGAGCTACGAGCAGTACTTC. Translated, it gives CASSISGRSYEQYF. This rearrangement joins TRBV19 to TRBJ2-7, with 7 positions matching TRBD2. The CDR3 is 14 amino acids. Trimming removed 2 bases from V and 3 bases from J; junction bases left unmatched: 4. Per germline, CDR1 LNHDA and CDR2 SQIVND (reference sequence).

This chain uses TRBV27 with TRBJ1-5, with 8 bases aligning to TRBD1. The CDR3 totals 14 residues. CDR1 MNHEY and CDR2 SMNVEV come from the germline V gene (reference sequence). V lost 6 bases and J lost 6; bases outside the gene matches: 7. CDR3 in amino acids: CASRIRGLGQPQHF. Here the CDR3 DNA reads TGTGCCAGCAGAATCAGGGGGCTGGGTCAGCCCCAGCATTTT.

V is TRBV20-1 and J is TRBJ2-1, with TRBD2 as a possible D gene (7 bases). V lost 3 bases to trimming and J lost 8 bases, with 17 bases between them. CDR3 size: 14 residues. CDR1 and CDR2 from the germline V gene are DFQATT and SNEGSKA (reference sequence). CDR3 protein: CSARKLGGGYEQFF. The CDR3 nucleotides read TGCAGTGCTAGGAAACTAGGGGGAGGGTATGAGCAGTTCTTC.

This clonotype was detected ten times or more. The chain recombines TRBV2 with TRBJ2-7, with 8 bases fitting TRBD2. Losses at the gene ends were 7 bases for V and 3 bases for J; bases not matched to a gene: 11. The germline V gene has CDR1 SNHLY and CDR2 FYNNEI. The CDR3 covers 15 residues. The CDR3 is CASILPGLGVYEQYF. CDR3 coding DNA: TGTGCCAGCATCCTACCGGGACTAGGAGTCTACGAGCAGTACTTC.

This clonotype was counted a few times. Because the CDR3's place on the DNA is in doubt, the DNA is left out and the CDR3 is given as listed by TCRdb. The CDR3 sequence: CAWGWGANYGYAF. V usage is TRBV30 and J usage is TRBJ1-2. Germline V CDR1 and CDR2: GTSNPN, SVGIG (reference sequence). The CDR3 spans 13 residues, counting both ends.

This clonotype was observed many times. The chain recombines TRBV20-1 with TRBJ2-7; the match to TRBD1 covers 8 bases. V lost 3 bases, J lost 2 bases, and 9 bases stayed unmatched. The CDR3 runs to 15 residues. The V gene's germline CDR1 is DFQATT and CDR2 SNEGSKA (reference sequence). The DNA for the CDR3 is TGCAGTGCTAGCCTCACCGGGACAGGACCCTACGAGCAGTACTTC. It encodes CSASLTGTGPYEQYF.

This clonotype showed up many times. This sequence joins TRBV12-3 or TRBV12-4 and TRBJ1-6; D not certain. The CDR3 has 13 residues. Between the trimmed V and J ends, which lost 7 bases and 5 bases, there was a span of 9 bases. The CDR3 nucleotides read TGTGCCAGCACCCCATCTGATAATTCACCCCTCCACTTT. Protein: CASTPSDNSPLHF.

This clonotype was detected ten times or more. The chain uses TRBV18 and TRBJ1-1, with TRBD1 matching 9 bases. CDR3 length: 14 residues. Germline CDR1 is KGHSH and CDR2 is LQKENI. J gave up 5 bases and V 4 bases, and 5 bases lay outside the gene matches. CDR3 DNA: TGTGCCAGCTCACGAGAGACAGGGGGGACTGAAGCTTTCTTT. Translating gives CASSRETGGTEAFF.

This clonotype was seen a few times. CDR3 in amino acids: CASKEPGEYF. For the CDR3, the DNA is TGTGCCAGCAAAGAACCGGGGGAGTACTTC. The chain joins TRBV6-2 or TRBV6-3 to TRBJ2-7, with D perhaps matching TRBD2 (6 bases). The germline V and J ends were trimmed by 7 bases and 11 bases, with 12 bases remaining between them. CDR3 length equals 10 residues. From germline, CDR1 is MNHEY and CDR2 SVGEGT.